This passage covers 3 T cell receptor beta chains from one sample sequenced in a study of T cells in Graves' hyperthyroidism and ophthalmopathy (dated by TCRdb to about 2019). Library generation was performed with multiplex PCR. TCRdb shows the sequencer as Illumina HiSeq 2000. The TCR beta CDR3 regions were amplified from the RNA transcripts. For the first round of RT-PCR on the TCR CDR3, the HTBI primer set was used together with the Qiagen OneStep RT-PCR kit. TCRdb redid the processing of the public reads, applying fastp at Q25 and MiXCR, and retained in-frame beta chains. Entries that share a CDR3 protein sequence are merged under the most common genes and DNA. The sample contains 600,000 to 700,000 distinct CDR3 sequences, 14% to 15% of them found a single time. 4% to 5.5% of the sample belongs to the ten largest clones. Sequencing input: blood. Receptor source: a woman in her 40s with Graves' ophthalmopathy.

This clonotype showed up many times. This chain links TRBV29-1 with TRBJ2-7; D is possibly TRBD1 or TRBD2 (6 bases each). The CDR3 is 15 residues long. V lost 2 bases to trimming and J lost 7 bases, with 21 bases between them. The V gene's germline CDR1 is SQVTM and CDR2 ANQGSEA. CDR3 nucleotides: TGCAGCGTTGAAACGAGGGGGGAGGTGTTGGGTGAGCAGTACTTC. Translating gives CSVETRGEVLGEQYF.

This clonotype was seen at least ten times. In DNA form, the CDR3 reads TGTGCCAGCAGGTCCCCGGACGGTTACGAGCAGTACTTC. Translation: CASRSPDGYEQYF. The chain recombines TRBV28 with TRBJ2-7; D unresolved. V shed 6 bases and J shed 4 bases, with 13 bases lying between them. Germline CDR1 is MDHEN and CDR2 is SYDVKM. The CDR3 is 13 residues long. The complete variable domain, with remaining parts taken from reference TRBV28 and TRBJ2-7, reads DVKVTQSSRYLVKRTGEKVFLECVQDMDHENMFWYRQDPGLGLRLIYFSYDVKMKEKGDIPEGYSVSREKKERFSLILESASTNQTSMYLCASRSPDGYEQYFGPGTRLTVT.

The gene calls are TRBV30 and TRBJ1-2, with D unclear. This CDR3 comprises 14 residues. Trimming left V 3 bases short and J 8 bases short, with 19 bases between. Per the germline V gene, CDR1 is GTSNPN and CDR2 is SVGIG (reference sequence). This CDR3 is CAWSVGGEPLGYTF. DNA for the CDR3: TGTGCCTGGAGCGTAGGTGGAGAGCCTCTAGGCTACACCTTC.